This is a list of T cell receptor beta chains from one sample in a study of cytomegalovirus exposure and HLA in healthy donors. The protocol was immunoSEQ multiplex PCR, while the TCRdb copy is restricted to in-frame clones and leaves out a portion. The sample yields about 140,000 clones, approximately 80% seen once. The specimen was PBMCs. These receptors were taken from a female donor in good health and CMV-seronegative. Each CDR3 is given with its conserved first and last residue. The order of the fields is CDR3 DNA, CDR3 protein, V gene, D gene, J gene. D genes are given only for firm matches.

DNA: TGTGCCAGTAGTTCCGGACAGGGGGCTTATAGCAATCAGCCCCAGCATTTT
CDR3: CASSSGQGAYSNQPQHF
V: TRBV19
D: TRBD1
J: TRBJ1-5

DNA: TGTGCCAGCAGCGTAGCTACGGGACAGAAAAGCAATCAGCCCCAGCATTTT
CDR3: CASSVATGQKSNQPQHF
V: TRBV9
D: TRBD1
J: TRBJ1-5

DNA: TGTGCCAGCAGCTTAAGCAGAGGGGGTACCGGGGAGCTGTTTTTT
CDR3: CASSLSRGGTGELFF
V: TRBV13
D: -
J: TRBJ2-2

DNA: TGTGCCAGCAGCGCGTACAGGGTCCCTACACATTCTGGGGCCAACGTCCTGACTTTC
CDR3: CASSAYRVPTHSGANVLTF
V: TRBV7-8
D: -
J: TRBJ2-6

DNA: TGCAGCGTTGAAGATCTCCAGACCGGGACTAGCGGGAGTTATGGCGAGCAGTTCTTC
CDR3: CSVEDLQTGTSGSYGEQFF
V: TRBV29-1
D: TRBD2
J: TRBJ2-1

DNA: TGTGCCAGCAGTTTTAACGGGGGGCGAGAAAAACTGTTTTTT
CDR3: CASSFNGGREKLFF
V: TRBV27
D: -
J: TRBJ1-4

DNA: TGTGCCAGCAGCTCCCTACGCGAGCAGTACTTC
CDR3: CASSSLREQYF
V: TRBV7-2
D: -
J: TRBJ2-7

DNA: TGCAGCGTTGAGGTGACAGGGCCTAAGCAGTTCTTC
CDR3: CSVEVTGPKQFF
V: TRBV29-1
D: TRBD1
J: TRBJ2-1

DNA: TGTGCCAGCAGTTCCTGGGCCCATAGCAATCAGCCCCAGCATTTT
CDR3: CASSSWAHSNQPQHF
V: TRBV28
D: -
J: TRBJ1-5

DNA: TGTGCCAGCACGATAGCGGGAGGACGAAATGAGCAGTTCTTC
CDR3: CASTIAGGRNEQFF
V: TRBV6-1
D: TRBD2
J: TRBJ2-1

DNA: TGTGCCAGTTACTCTCTTGGTGAGCTAGAAGCTTTCTTT
CDR3: CASYSLGELEAFF
V: TRBV19
D: -
J: TRBJ1-1

DNA: TGTGCCAGTAGTGCCCGGCCGGGAGGTTACACAGATACGCAGTATTTT
CDR3: CASSARPGGYTDTQYF
V: TRBV19
D: TRBD2
J: TRBJ2-3

DNA: TGTGCCAGCAGCGTCGGGACTAGCGGGCCGACCGGGGAGCTGTTTTTT
CDR3: CASSVGTSGPTGELFF
V: TRBV7-3
D: TRBD2
J: TRBJ2-2